This T cell receptor beta chain is drawn from a study of identical twins. Overall study findings and caveats: Twin-shared out-of-frame alpha sequences showed excess low generation probability. For monozygotic twins, models underestimated out-of-frame TCR alpha sharing.

TCRdb reprocessed the 5' RACE reads via MiXCR and lists one record per CDR3 protein. The sample has 1.5 million or so distinct CDR3 sequences, under 35% seen once; the top ten hold more than 0.25%. Healthy Caucasian donors formed the entire cohort. V was shortened by 1 base and J by 14 bases, with 12 bases between the two germline ends. Germline CDR1 reads SGDLS; CDR2 reads YYNGEE. The CDR3 is 12 residues long. The table lists this clonotype with a few counts. The antigen remains unidentified. This TCR was recovered from a newborn girl in good health. The sample was cord blood. The chain recombines TRBV9 with TRBJ1-4; maybe TRBD1 (6 bases). This CDR3 is CASSVFGGPLFF. CDR3 sequence (DNA): TGTGCCAGCAGCGTATTTGGGGGGCCCCTGTTTTTT.